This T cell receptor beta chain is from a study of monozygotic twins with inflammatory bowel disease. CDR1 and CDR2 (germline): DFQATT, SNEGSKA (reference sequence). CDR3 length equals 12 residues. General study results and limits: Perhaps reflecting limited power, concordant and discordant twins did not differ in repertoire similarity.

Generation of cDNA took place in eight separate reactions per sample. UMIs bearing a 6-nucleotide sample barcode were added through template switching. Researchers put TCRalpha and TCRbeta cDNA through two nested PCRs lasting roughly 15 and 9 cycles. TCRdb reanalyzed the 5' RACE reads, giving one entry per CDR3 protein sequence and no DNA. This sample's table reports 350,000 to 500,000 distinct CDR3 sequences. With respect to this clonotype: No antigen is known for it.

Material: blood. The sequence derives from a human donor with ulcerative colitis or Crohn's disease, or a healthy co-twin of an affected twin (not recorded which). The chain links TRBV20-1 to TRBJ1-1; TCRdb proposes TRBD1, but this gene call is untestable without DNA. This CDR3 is CSASDRGTEAFF.